The source of this T cell receptor beta chain is a study of blood T cell repertoires in COVID-19. Background on the study: Specimens from acute and convalescent COVID-19 originated in the United States, Italy and Spain.

Methods used by the authors: Amplification with reference gene primers provided the estimates of nucleated cell counts. Measured with immunoSEQ multiplex PCR; TCRdb has only the in-frame clones, and not every one. That table gives V, J and clone size, and the DNA gave D and trimming. The sample yields 150,000 to 200,000 clones, approximately 80% seen once. CDR1 is WNHNN and CDR2 is SYGVQD in the germline V gene (reference sequence). There are 17 residues in the CDR3. V shed 0 bases and J 4 bases; nucleotides not matched to a gene: 5. All enrollees were roughly 18 to 95 years old and from 24 US areas. Cohorts were based on clinical histories the participants reported.

This clonotype was sampled from a man aged 50-60 years who had recovered from COVID-19. This chain connects TRBV10-1 to TRBJ2-1; the match to TRBD2 covers 11 bases. Input material: PBMCs or T cells enriched from blood (not recorded which). CDR3 nucleotide sequence: TGCGCCAGCAGTGAGTCCCGGGGGACTAGCGGTTACAATGAGCAGTTCTTC. Encoded protein: CASSESRGTSGYNEQFF.